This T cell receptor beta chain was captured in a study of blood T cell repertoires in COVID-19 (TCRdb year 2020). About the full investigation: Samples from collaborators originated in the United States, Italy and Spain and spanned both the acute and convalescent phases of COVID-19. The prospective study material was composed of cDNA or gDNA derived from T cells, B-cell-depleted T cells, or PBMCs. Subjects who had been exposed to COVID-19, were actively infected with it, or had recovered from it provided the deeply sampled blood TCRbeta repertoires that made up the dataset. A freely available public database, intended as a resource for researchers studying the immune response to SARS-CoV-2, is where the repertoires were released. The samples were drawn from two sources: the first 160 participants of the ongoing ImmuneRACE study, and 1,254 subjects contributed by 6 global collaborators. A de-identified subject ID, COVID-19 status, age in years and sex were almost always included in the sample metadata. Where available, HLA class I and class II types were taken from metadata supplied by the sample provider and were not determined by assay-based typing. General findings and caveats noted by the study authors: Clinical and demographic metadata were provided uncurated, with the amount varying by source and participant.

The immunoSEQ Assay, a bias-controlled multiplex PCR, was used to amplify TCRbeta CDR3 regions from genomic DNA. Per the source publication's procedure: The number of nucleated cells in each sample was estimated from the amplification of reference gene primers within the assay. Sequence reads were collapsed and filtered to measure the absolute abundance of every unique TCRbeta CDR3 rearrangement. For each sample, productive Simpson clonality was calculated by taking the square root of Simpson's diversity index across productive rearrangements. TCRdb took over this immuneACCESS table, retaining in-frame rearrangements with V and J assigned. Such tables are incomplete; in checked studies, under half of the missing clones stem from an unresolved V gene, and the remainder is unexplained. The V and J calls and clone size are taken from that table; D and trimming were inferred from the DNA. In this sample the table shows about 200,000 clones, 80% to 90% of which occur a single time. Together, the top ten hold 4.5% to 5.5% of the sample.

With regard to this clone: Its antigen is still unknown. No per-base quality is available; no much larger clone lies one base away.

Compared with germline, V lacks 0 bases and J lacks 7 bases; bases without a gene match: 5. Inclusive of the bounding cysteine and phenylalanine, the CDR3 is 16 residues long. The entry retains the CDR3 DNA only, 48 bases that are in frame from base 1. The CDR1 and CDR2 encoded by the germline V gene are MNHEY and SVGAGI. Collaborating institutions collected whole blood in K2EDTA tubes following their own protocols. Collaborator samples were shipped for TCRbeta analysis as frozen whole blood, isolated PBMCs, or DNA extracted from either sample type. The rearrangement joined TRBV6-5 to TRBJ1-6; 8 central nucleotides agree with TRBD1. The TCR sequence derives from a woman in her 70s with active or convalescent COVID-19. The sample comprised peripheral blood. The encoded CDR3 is CASSYSGTGGNSPLHF. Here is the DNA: TGTGCCAGCAGTTACTCGGGGACAGGAGGAAATTCACCCCTCCACTTT.